The text below deals with one T cell receptor beta chain. The sample comes from a study of OX40 agonist ivuxolimab in advanced cancers. Overall study: Cancers in dose escalation were hepatocellular, melanoma, renal cell and head and neck.

Assay used: immunoSEQ multiplex PCR; TCRdb lists only in-frame clones, some missing. The table has about 69,000 clones, over 75% seen once. This specimen was CD4+ or CD8+ T cells sorted from blood, taken in a trial of the OX40 agonist ivuxolimab. This TCR came from an adult with an advanced solid tumor such as melanoma, head and neck, liver or kidney cancer.

CDR3: CASSSRTGGWQPQHF. The CDR3 DNA reads TGTGCCAGCAGTTCGAGGACAGGGGGTTGGCAGCCCCAGCATTTT. The genes are TRBV27 and TRBJ1-5; TRBD1 matches at 10 bases. Germline CDR1 MNHEY, CDR2 SMNVEV (reference sequence). The CDR3 has 15 residues. Trimming at V came to 4 bases and at J to 7 bases, leaving 7 bases not matched to a gene.